The rows below give T cell receptor beta chains drawn from one sample of a study of blood T cell repertoires in COVID-19. The repertoire was sequenced with immunoSEQ multiplex PCR; TCRdb's copy has only in-frame clones and lacks some. The sample holds 65,000 to 90,000 clones; 70% to 90% are singletons and the top ten take 22%. The specimen was peripheral blood. These receptors all stem from an elderly woman in a cohort sampled during active or convalescent COVID-19. Both conserved end residues are part of each CDR3. Fields, in order: CDR3 length, D gene, V gene, clone size, J gene, CDR3 protein, CDR3 DNA. The D gene is left open where the match is weak. Clone sizes are given selectively: once, few, many, or a class where the clone is expanded.

14	TRBD1	TRBV5-1	.	TRBJ1-3	CASSQTGVGNTIYF	TGCGCCAGCAGCCAGACAGGGGTTGGAAACACCATATATTTT
13	.	TRBV28	.	TRBJ2-2	CASTLGLTGELFF	TGTGCCAGCACCTTGGGACTCACCGGGGAGCTGTTTTTT
16	.	TRBV5-4	.	TRBJ2-3	CASRLAPGGSSDTQYF	TGTGCCAGCAGGTTAGCCCCCGGGGGTAGCTCAGATACGCAGTATTTT
13	.	TRBV19	.	TRBJ1-3	CASETGTGNTIYF	TGTGCCAGCGAAACAGGGACTGGAAACACCATATATTTT
17	.	TRBV27	.	TRBJ1-6	CASSPRQISSYNSPLHF	TGTGCCAGCAGTCCACGACAGATAAGCTCCTATAATTCACCCCTCCACTTT
15	TRBD1	TRBV7-3	few	TRBJ2-1	CASSPNRGAYNEQFF	TGTGCCAGCAGCCCCAACAGGGGTGCCTACAATGAGCAGTTCTTC
14	.	TRBV5-4	.	TRBJ1-6	CASSPTQGISPLHF	TGTGCCAGCAGCCCGACGCAGGGGATTTCACCCCTCCACTTT
13	.	TRBV19	few	TRBJ1-5	CASSTGQNQPQHF	TGTGCCAGTAGTACGGGTCAGAATCAGCCCCAGCATTTT
13	.	TRBV3-1/TRBV3-2	.	TRBJ2-7	CASSQLSVDEQYF	TGTGCCAGCAGCCAACTTAGCGTAGACGAGCAGTACTTC
13	.	TRBV5-6	few	TRBJ1-1	CASSLQKNTEAFF	TGTGCCAGCAGCTTGCAGAAGAACACTGAAGCTTTCTTT
15	TRBD2	TRBV6-4	.	TRBJ2-2	CASGLAGGNVGELFF	TGTGCCAGCGGATTAGCGGGAGGAAACGTCGGGGAGCTGTTTTTT
15	.	TRBV6-2/TRBV6-3	.	TRBJ2-7	CASSYSYGGQYEQYF	TGTGCCAGCAGTTACTCGTACGGGGGACAGTACGAGCAGTACTTC
15	TRBD2	TRBV28	.	TRBJ2-7	CASSLAGLGKLVQYF	TGTGCCAGCAGTCTAGCCGGACTAGGGAAATTAGTGCAGTACTTC
13	.	TRBV30	.	TRBJ1-3	CARRYSSGNTIYF	TGTGCCCGACGATACAGCTCTGGAAACACCATATATTTT
15	.	TRBV28	.	TRBJ2-7	CASSLASGSWREQYF	TGTGCCAGCAGTTTAGCTTCGGGGTCCTGGAGGGAGCAGTACTTC
14	TRBD1	TRBV19	once	TRBJ1-2	CASRFGQGGHGYTF	TGTGCCAGTAGGTTCGGACAGGGGGGCCATGGCTACACCTTC
15	.	TRBV19	.	TRBJ1-3	CASIGGAVPGNTIYF	TGTGCCAGTATAGGAGGGGCAGTCCCTGGAAACACCATATATTTT
14	TRBD1	TRBV7-3	.	TRBJ1-1	CASSLDRGTIEAFF	TGTGCCAGCAGCTTAGACAGGGGGACTATTGAAGCTTTCTTT
14	.	TRBV6-5	.	TRBJ2-5	CASSLRGARETQYF	TGTGCCAGCAGTCTCCGGGGGGCGCGGGAGACCCAGTACTTC
14	.	TRBV18	.	TRBJ2-7	CASSPFEGSYEQYF	TGTGCCAGCTCACCATTCGAGGGTTCCTACGAGCAGTACTTC
10	.	TRBV6-5	.	TRBJ2-7	CAVQSYEQYF	TGTGCCGTACAGAGCTACGAGCAGTACTTC
14	TRBD1	TRBV30	once	TRBJ1-3	CAWSTGGSGNTIYF	TGTGCCTGGAGTACAGGGGGTTCTGGAAACACCATATATTTT
14	.	TRBV6-5	.	TRBJ1-1	CASGKSSTNTEAFF	TGTGCCAGCGGCAAGTCCTCGACTAACACTGAAGCTTTCTTT
14	TRBD1	TRBV7-9	.	TRBJ1-1	CASSPDREGTEAFF	TGTGCCAGCAGCCCGGACAGGGAGGGCACTGAAGCTTTCTTT
15	.	TRBV30	.	TRBJ1-3	CAWSVDPFTGNTIYF	TGTGCCTGGAGTGTGGATCCGTTTACCGGGAACACCATATATTTT
15	.	TRBV18	.	TRBJ2-2	CASSPYQTNTGELFF	TGTGCCAGCTCACCATACCAGACGAACACCGGGGAGCTGTTTTTT
12	.	TRBV7-8	.	TRBJ1-2	CASSLGPGGYTF	TGTGCCAGCAGCTTAGGTCCGGGGGGCTACACCTTC
13	.	TRBV7-2	few	TRBJ1-5	CASSYYSNQPQHF	TGTGCCAGCAGCTACTATAGCAATCAGCCCCAGCATTTT
15	TRBD2	TRBV6-5	.	TRBJ2-7	CASSLTSGSQYEQYF	TGTGCCAGCAGTCTGACTAGCGGGTCCCAGTACGAGCAGTACTTC
14	TRBD1	TRBV6-1	.	TRBJ1-4	CASSDRDSNEKLFF	TGTGCCAGCAGTGACCGGGACAGTAATGAAAAACTGTTTTTT
15	.	TRBV5-1	.	TRBJ2-7	CASSLEAGFSYEQYF	TGCGCCAGCAGCTTGGAGGCGGGATTCTCCTACGAGCAGTACTTC
15	.	TRBV27	.	TRBJ1-2	CASSSTGSGNYGYTF	TGTGCCAGCAGTTCCACAGGGTCGGGTAACTATGGCTACACCTTC
11	.	TRBV30	.	TRBJ1-2	CAWSTGQSYTF	TGTGCCTGGAGTACCGGACAGAGCTACACCTTC
15	TRBD2	TRBV5-1	.	TRBJ2-2	CASSLRLADTGELFF	TGCGCCAGCAGCTTGAGACTAGCAGACACCGGGGAGCTGTTTTTT
14	TRBD2	TRBV7-2	.	TRBJ2-1	CASSLRTSLNEQFF	TGTGCCAGCAGCTTACGGACTAGTTTAAATGAGCAGTTCTTC
14	TRBD1	TRBV10-1	.	TRBJ2-5	CASSRDRRGETQYF	TGCGCCAGCAGCCGGGACAGGAGGGGAGAGACCCAGTACTTC
15	.	TRBV10-3	.	TRBJ1-2	CAISEDGRARNGYTF	TGTGCCATCAGTGAGGATGGCAGGGCCCGTAATGGCTACACCTTC
12	.	TRBV28	.	TRBJ1-2	CASSLGARGYTF	TGTGCCAGCAGTTTAGGGGCCCGGGGCTACACCTTC
15	TRBD2	TRBV5-6	.	TRBJ2-1	CASSLASGRVHEQFF	TGTGCCAGCAGCTTGGCAAGCGGGAGGGTCCATGAGCAGTTCTTC
15	.	TRBV5-6	.	TRBJ1-2	CASNPSDRSYYGYTF	TGTGCCAGCAACCCAAGCGACAGGTCTTACTATGGCTACACCTTC